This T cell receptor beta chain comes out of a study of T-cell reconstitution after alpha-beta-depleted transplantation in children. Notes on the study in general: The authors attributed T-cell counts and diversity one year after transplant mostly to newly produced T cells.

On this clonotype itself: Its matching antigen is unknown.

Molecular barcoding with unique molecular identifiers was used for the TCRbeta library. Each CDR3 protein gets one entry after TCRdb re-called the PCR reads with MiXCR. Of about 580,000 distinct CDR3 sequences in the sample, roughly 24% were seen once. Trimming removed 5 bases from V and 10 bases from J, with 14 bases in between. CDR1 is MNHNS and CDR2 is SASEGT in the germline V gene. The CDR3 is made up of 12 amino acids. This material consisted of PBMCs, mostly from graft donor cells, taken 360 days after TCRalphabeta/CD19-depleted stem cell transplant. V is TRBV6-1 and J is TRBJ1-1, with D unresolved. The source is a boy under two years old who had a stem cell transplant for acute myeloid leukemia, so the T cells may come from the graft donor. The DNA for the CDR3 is TGTGCCAGCAGTTCCTCTTCGAGAGGAGCTTTCTTT. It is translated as CASSSSSRGAFF.